This T cell receptor beta chain emerged from a study of cytomegalovirus exposure and HLA in healthy donors (dated by TCRdb to the late 2010s). Study-level background: According to a later analysis, one platform produced both the roughly 120 validation repertoires and the 720 or so repertoires of the first cohort. The study was designed to test whether signatures of past pathogen exposure could be identified by cataloging public T cell receptors. In addition to the first cohort of 500 to 850 subjects, a separate validation cohort of 120 different subjects was used. The study combined high-throughput TCR immunosequencing, statistical association of individual TCRs with disease status, and machine learning to predict cytomegalovirus infection status.

Library method: the immunoSEQ multiplex PCR assay. The paper's data handling went like this. A statistical classification framework was built for diagnosing cytomegalovirus status from the catalog of TCR beta chain sequences. TCRdb provides this immuneACCESS table in a form limited to in-frame rearrangements. Some clones are lacking; in checked studies, under half of them reflect an unresolved V gene, and why the rest are absent is not known. Clonal size and the V and J genes are those of that table, whereas D and trimming came from the DNA. The sample has some 250,000 clones on record, around 86% of them singletons. The leading ten clones occupy roughly 1.2% of the sample. Broader findings and caveats from the paper: All 110 or so repertoires were used to score co-occurrence in the validation cohort in a later analysis, because that analysis had no HLA typing for the cohort. According to the authors, the approach could potentially be generalized to other disease states and immunological phenotypes. A total of 164 TCR beta chains were listed by the study as associated with cytomegalovirus. A later analysis found that TCRs clustered in the first cohort also tended to co-occur in the 120 or so validation repertoires, with 94% of cluster scores above 0. The classifier was reported to diagnose cytomegalovirus status with high specificity and sensitivity in both the original and validation cohorts. Most TCR sequences were seen in very few donors, while some public TCRs were found in many individuals. Three of the identified cytomegalovirus-associated TCR beta chains were confirmed in vitro to be specific for cytomegalovirus antigens.

The donors belonged to the validation cohort of approximately 130 subjects, which was separate from the 666-subject first cohort. In the case of this clone: There is no known antigen for this receptor. Base-call qualities are not available, and no considerably larger clone is one nucleotide away.

The TCR was taken from a woman between 25 and 40 years old in good health and CMV-seropositive. Sequences were obtained from PBMCs.

The nucleotides read TGTGCCAGCAGCTTCCCGGGACAGGGGATTTACGAGCAGTACTTC. Translation gives CASSFPGQGIYEQYF. The chain is made from TRBV11-2 and TRBJ2-7; 10 central bases correspond to TRBD1. For CDR1 and CDR2, the germline V gene lists SGHAT and FQNNGV. V loses 3 bases at its end and J loses 4 bases; junction bases beyond the gene matches: 6. From cysteine to phenylalanine, the CDR3 is 15 amino acids long. Only CDR3 DNA is held: 45 bases, read in frame from base 1. When the CDR3 is completed using the reference TRBV11-2 and TRBJ2-7 genes on either side, the full variable domain is EAGVAQSPRYKIIEKRQSVAFWCNPISGHATLYWYQQILGQGPKLLIQFQNNGVVDDSQLPKDRFSAERLKGVDSTLKIQPAKLEDSAVYLCASSFPGQGIYEQYFGPGTRLTVT.